This passage covers 32 T cell receptor beta chains from one sample sequenced in a study of T cell changes during pregnancy in multiple sclerosis. Profiled with immunoSEQ multiplex PCR; TCRdb holds only in-frame clones, not every one. The table shows around 100,000 clones, with approximately 90% occurring only once. The material was peripheral blood, obtained after pregnancy. Receptors originate from a female donor with multiple sclerosis, enrolled in a pregnancy study.

The chain recombines TRBV7-2 with TRBJ1-1, with D possibly being TRBD1 (6 bases). The germline CDR1 and CDR2 sequences are SGHTA and FQGNSA. V lost 1 base and J lost 12, with 21 bases in between. This CDR3 is 15 amino acids long. The DNA for the CDR3 is TGTGCCAGCAGCTTAGGGGGGGGACACGGCGATGTTTCTTTCTTT. Translating gives CASSLGGGHGDVSFF.

The V gene is TRBV7-9, the J gene TRBJ2-1, with D perhaps TRBD2 (6 bases). The germline V gene encodes CDR1 SEHNR and CDR2 FQNEAQ (reference sequence). Trimming shortened V by 0 bases and J by 10 bases, and 10 bases separated the two germline ends. CDR3 size: 13 residues. The CDR3 here is CASSLARGREQFF. The CDR3 DNA is TGTGCCAGCAGCTTAGCGCGGGGCCGGGAGCAGTTCTTC.

CDR3 DNA: TGTGCCAGCAGCGTAGGCGGACAGCGCAATCAGCCCCAGCATTTT. Protein sequence: CASSVGGQRNQPQHF. The chain couples TRBV9 to TRBJ1-5; D perhaps matches TRBD1 (6 bases). CDR1 and CDR2 (germline): SGDLS, YYNGEE. This CDR3 is built from 15 residues. V dropped 0 bases and J dropped 2 bases, with 9 bases sitting between them.

The chain recombines TRBV6-5 with TRBJ2-5; D is perhaps TRBD2 (6 bases). Germline lookup yields CDR1 MNHEY and CDR2 SVGAGI. The V end lost 1 base, the J end lost 5 bases, and 11 bases lay between the germline ends. This CDR3 comprises 14 residues. This CDR3 is CASSYLSGGETQYF. CDR3 DNA: TGTGCCAGCAGTTACTTATCCGGGGGTGAGACCCAGTACTTC.

This clone showed up just a few times. The chain has TRBV27 and TRBJ2-7; 13 nucleotides align to TRBD2. The length of the CDR3 is 16 residues. Germline CDR1 is MNHEY and CDR2 is SMNVEV (reference sequence). The V segment lost 5 bases and the J segment 3 bases; nucleotides outside the gene matches: 7. This CDR3 is CASSPGTSGAFYEQYF. For the CDR3, the DNA is TGTGCCAGCAGTCCAGGGACTAGCGGGGCCTTCTACGAGCAGTACTTC.

The V call is TRBV25-1, the J call TRBJ1-3; D is unresolved. Trimming left V 1 base short and J 0 bases short, with 10 bases between. The CDR3 is 16 amino acids. Germline V lookup: CDR1 MGHDK, CDR2 SYGVNS. The CDR3 is CASSESGGGSGNTIYF. The CDR3 DNA is TGTGCCAGCAGTGAATCTGGCGGTGGCTCTGGAAACACCATATATTTT.

The V call is TRBV4-1, the J call TRBJ2-2, with TRBD1 identical over 7 bases. After removal of 0 bases from V and 0 bases from J, the junction contained 10 bases not matched to a gene. Germline values: CDR1 MGHRA, CDR2 YSYEKL. There are 19 residues in the CDR3. The CDR3: CASSQELDREDANTGELFF. The CDR3 nucleotides are TGCGCCAGCAGCCAAGAACTCGACAGGGAAGACGCGAACACCGGGGAGCTGTTTTTT.

The chain uses TRBV7-3 and TRBJ2-2; 8 bases align to TRBD2. With 5 bases clipped from V and 4 bases from J, the junction kept 15 bases outside the gene matches. CDR3 length: 18 amino acids. Germline loops: CDR1 SGHTA, CDR2 FQGTGA. The CDR3 sequence: CASSLHLGGGYGTGELFF. Here the CDR3 DNA reads TGTGCCAGCAGCCTGCACTTAGGCGGGGGGTATGGCACCGGGGAGCTGTTTTTT.

V is TRBV11-2 and J is TRBJ2-1; D is perhaps TRBD2 (6 bases). The V end was cut by 5 bases, the J end by 5 bases, with 16 bases between. This CDR3 is built from 15 residues. Germline values: CDR1 SGHAT, CDR2 FQNNGV. The CDR3 loop is CASSPVREAHNEQFF. The CDR3, as DNA: TGTGCCAGCAGCCCCGTTAGGGAGGCGCACAATGAGCAGTTCTTC.

This clone appeared once. The rearrangement joins TRBV18 to TRBJ2-2; TRBD1 matches at 8 bases. The CDR3 is 15 residues long. With V trimmed by 8 bases and J by 4 bases, 9 bases remained unmatched. Germline CDR1 is KGHSH and CDR2 is LQKENI. The CDR3 nucleotides read TGTGCCAGCGCCAGGGGGCAGCCAATCACCGGGGAGCTGTTTTTT. As protein: CASARGQPITGELFF.

The chain carries TRBV9 and TRBJ2-2, with D unresolved. This CDR3 has 12 amino acids. Germline V gene data show CDR1 as SGDLS and CDR2 as YYNGEE. The V gene lost 0 bases and the J gene lost 8 bases, with 5 bases spanning the gap. The CDR3 region has the DNA TGTGCCAGCAGCGTAGGTTATGGGGAGCTGTTTTTT. Translated, it gives CASSVGYGELFF.

The chain carries TRBV5-1 and TRBJ2-5, with unresolved D. The CDR3 loop spans 16 amino acids. The V gene lost 1 base and the J gene lost 5 bases, with 18 bases spanning the gap. CDR1 is SGHRS and CDR2 is YFSETQ in the germline V gene. In DNA form, the CDR3 reads TGCGCCAGCAGCTTGAATCCCCTGCGCGTTTCTGAGACCCAGTACTTC. Encoded protein: CASSLNPLRVSETQYF.

V gene TRBV6-5 combines with J gene TRBJ1-1; 9 bases align to TRBD1. Germline CDR1 reads MNHEY; CDR2 reads SVGAGI. The CDR3 loop spans 14 amino acids. V was clipped by 6 bases and J by 5 bases; unmatched bases: 7. The CDR3 loop is CASSLQGARTEAFF. The CDR3 bases are TGTGCCAGCAGCTTACAGGGGGCGCGTACTGAAGCTTTCTTT.

The rearrangement links TRBV5-6 to TRBJ1-1; D might be TRBD1 (5 bases). Germline V gene lookup returns CDR1 SGHDT and CDR2 YYEEEE. With 7 bases removed from V and 1 base from J, the gap between germline ends came to 8 bases. This CDR3 has 12 residues. CDR3 coding DNA: TGTGCCAGCTGGGGCGGGAACACTGAAGCTTTCTTT. It yields the protein CASWGGNTEAFF.

The J gene is TRBJ1-4, the V gene TRBV6-1; D is perhaps TRBD1 (5 bases). This CDR3 contains 14 residues. V was cut by 5 bases and J by 7 bases, with 14 bases left in between. Looked up from germline, CDR1 is MNHNS and CDR2 is SASEGT. CDR3 protein: CASSRTGLIEKLFF. CDR3 nucleotide sequence: TGTGCCAGCAGTCGCACAGGTCTGATTGAAAAACTGTTTTTT.

This chain links TRBV27 with TRBJ2-2, with TRBD1 matching 10 bases. The germline gives CDR1 MNHEY, CDR2 SMNVEV (reference sequence). The CDR3 spans 15 residues. The V segment lost 4 bases and the J segment 7 bases; nucleotides outside the gene matches: 6. This CDR3 is CASSSGTGVLGELFF. The CDR3 bases are TGTGCCAGCAGTTCCGGGACAGGGGTTCTCGGGGAGCTGTTTTTT.

The gene calls are TRBV7-9 and TRBJ2-7; TRBD1 matches at 7 bases. The CDR3 has 18 amino acids. With V trimmed by 1 base and J by 3 bases, 15 bases remained unmatched. Germline V gene lookup returns CDR1 SEHNR and CDR2 FQNEAQ (reference sequence). CDR3 sequence reads: CASSLGGQWGILNYEQYF. In nucleotides, the CDR3 is TGTGCCAGCAGCTTAGGGGGACAGTGGGGGATCTTAAACTACGAGCAGTACTTC.

J is TRBJ1-1 and V is TRBV28, with a tentative D call TRBD1 (6 bases). CDR1 is MDHEN and CDR2 is SYDVKM in the germline V gene. Trimming shortened V by 5 bases and J by 6 bases, and 7 bases separated the two germline ends. The CDR3 covers 11 residues. The DNA for the CDR3 is TGTGCCAGCAGTCGGACAGCTGAAGCTTTCTTT. Translation gives CASSRTAEAFF.

The chain carries TRBV6-1 and TRBJ2-7, with a tentative D call TRBD2 (6 bases). The germline CDR1 and CDR2 sequences are MNHNS and SASEGT. This CDR3 contains 15 residues. Trimming stripped 3 bases from V and 5 bases from J, with 17 bases between. Here the CDR3 reads CASSEALVAGHEQYF. As DNA, the CDR3 is TGTGCCAGCAGTGAGGCCCTCGTGGCGGGGCACGAGCAGTACTTC.

This clone was detected once. The chain is built from TRBV9 and TRBJ1-6; D call uncertain. V was trimmed by 4 bases and J by 11 bases, leaving 10 bases between them. Germline V CDR1 and CDR2: SGDLS, YYNGEE. This CDR3 has 12 residues. CDR3 bases: TGTGCCAGCAGCCGATCGGGAGCACCCCTCCACTTT. It translates to CASSRSGAPLHF. Variable domain in full (rest from reference TRBV9 and TRBJ1-6): DSGVTQTPKHLITATGQRVTLRCSPRSGDLSVYWYQQSLDQGLQFLIQYYNGEERAKGNILERFSAQQFPDLHSELNLSSLELGDSALYFCASSRSGAPLHFGNGTRLTVT.

The CDR3 nucleotides are TGTGCCAGTAGTACCGGGGTTTCGCAAGATACGCAGTATTTT. This encodes CASSTGVSQDTQYF. The genes are TRBV19 and TRBJ2-3; perhaps TRBD2 as D (5 bases). CDR1 is LNHDA and CDR2 is SQIVND in the germline V gene (reference sequence). The CDR3 loop spans 14 amino acids. Between the trimmed V and J ends, which lost 4 bases and 5 bases, there was a span of 13 bases.

The chain links TRBV6-5 to TRBJ2-7; D unclear. Per the germline V gene, CDR1 is MNHEY and CDR2 is SVGAGI. The CDR3 has 16 residues. The V end lost 2 bases, the J end lost 1 base, and 15 bases lay between the germline ends. The CDR3 bases are TGTGCCAGCAGTTACGTCCCCGACCTGACATCCTACGAGCAGTACTTC. This translates into CASSYVPDLTSYEQYF.

The chain links TRBV5-8 to TRBJ2-3, with no clear D. Germline V gene sequence: CDR1 SGHTS, CDR2 YDEGEE. This CDR3 comprises 15 residues. V gave up 5 bases and J gave up 1 base, with 14 bases separating them. The CDR3 DNA follows: TGTGCCAGCAGAATTAGGCTAGTCGGCACAGATACGCAGTATTTT. This codes for CASRIRLVGTDTQYF.

The chain combines TRBV6-1 with TRBJ1-2, with D unresolved. V lost 3 bases and J 8 bases, leaving 10 bases between the germline ends. The CDR3 is 12 residues long. Germline values: CDR1 MNHNS, CDR2 SASEGT. CDR3: CASSDLLRGYTF. Here the CDR3 DNA reads TGTGCCAGCAGTGACCTTCTGAGGGGCTACACCTTC.

The chain recombines TRBV6-5 with TRBJ1-5; the D is unclear. This CDR3 spans 15 amino acids. V dropped 3 bases and J dropped 2 bases, with 11 bases sitting between them. Per the germline V gene, CDR1 is MNHEY and CDR2 is SVGAGI. In DNA form, the CDR3 reads TGTGCCAGCAGTTATTCCGCGGCGGGCAATCAGCCCCAGCATTTT. Amino acids: CASSYSAAGNQPQHF.

The chain has TRBV11-1 and TRBJ2-3; 7 nucleotides align to TRBD2. Looked up from germline, CDR1 is SGHAT and CDR2 is FQDESV (reference sequence). Trimming cost V 4 bases and J 5 bases; bases outside gene matches: 12. This CDR3 has 16 residues. The CDR3 bases are TGTGCCAGCAGCTACACTTACGGGGGGACGTTAGATACGCAGTATTTT. This translates into CASSYTYGGTLDTQYF.

V usage is TRBV19 and J usage is TRBJ1-2, with D maybe TRBD1 (6 bases). The CDR3 runs to 15 residues. Germline CDR1 and CDR2: LNHDA and SQIVND (reference sequence). The V end was cut by 5 bases, the J end by 8 bases, with 21 bases between. The CDR3 DNA sequence: TGTGCCAGTAGTGGAATAACACAGGGATCCCAGGGCTACACCTTC. Translation gives CASSGITQGSQGYTF.

The chain recombines TRBV7-8 with TRBJ2-7, with 12 bases aligning to TRBD2. Germline V gene lookup returns CDR1 SGHVS and CDR2 FQNEAQ. The CDR3 extends over 15 amino acids. V trimming: 5 bases; J trimming: 3 bases; junction bases outside the gene matches: 5. CDR3 nucleotide sequence: TGTGCCAGCAGCCAACTAGCGGGGGGTATCTACGAGCAGTACTTC. Protein sequence: CASSQLAGGIYEQYF.

The J gene is TRBJ1-2, the V gene TRBV19; the match to TRBD1 covers 8 bases. Trimming cost V 5 bases and J 4 bases; bases outside gene matches: 9. This CDR3 comprises 15 residues. Germline-derived CDR1 and CDR2 are LNHDA and SQIVND (reference sequence). CDR3 bases: TGTGCCAGTAGTTCGACAGGGGATTATGGCTATGGCTACACCTTC. Translated, it gives CASSSTGDYGYGYTF.

The rearrangement joins TRBV5-1 to TRBJ2-1; D possibly corresponds to TRBD2 (5 bases). Trimming removed 0 bases at V and 0 bases at J, with 13 bases between. Germline V lookup: CDR1 SGHRS, CDR2 YFSETQ. The CDR3 runs to 17 residues. In DNA form, the CDR3 reads TGCGCCAGCAGCTTGGCCAAATACGAGGGCTCCTACAATGAGCAGTTCTTC. It translates to CASSLAKYEGSYNEQFF.

V gene TRBV27 combines with J gene TRBJ2-3; 9 bases are shared with TRBD1. This CDR3 has 16 amino acids. The ends lost 5 bases at V and 3 bases at J; junction bases unmatched: 9. Germline CDR1 reads MNHEY; CDR2 reads SMNVEV (reference sequence). This CDR3 is CASSADRGSGTDTQYF. CDR3 nucleotides: TGTGCCAGCAGTGCCGACAGGGGGTCAGGGACAGATACGCAGTATTTT.

The sample holds one count of this clone. V is TRBV29-1 and J is TRBJ2-7; 7 nucleotides agree with TRBD1. Germline-derived CDR1 and CDR2 are SQVTM and ANQGSEA. V was pared by 0 bases and J by 3 bases, with 11 bases of the junction left unmatched. This CDR3 spans 16 amino acids. The DNA for the CDR3 is TGCAGCGTTGAAGATTTTCGACAGGGCGAAAACTACGAGCAGTACTTC. This sequence encodes CSVEDFRQGENYEQYF.